Listed here are 32 T cell receptor beta chains from one sample, sequenced in a study of shared clonotypes between healthy human individuals (dated by TCRdb to 2019 to 2021). Libraries came from the immunoSEQ multiplex PCR assay. TCRdb retrieved this table from immuneACCESS and kept in-frame rearrangements only. Not all clones are present; in checked studies, unresolved V genes account for under half, and no reason is known for the remainder. The sample includes some 500,000 clones, with 90% to 96% observed a single time. The top ten clonotypes cover roughly 0.06% of the sample. Sample: naive CD4+ T cells sorted from blood. The sample's cell subset or site label is to be understood as: CD45RA+ positively selected. These receptor sequences come from a woman in her twenties or thirties in good health.

The chain joins TRBV18 to TRBJ2-7; TRBD1 matches at 7 bases. The CDR3 spans 15 residues. CDR1 KGHSH and CDR2 LQKENI come from the germline V gene. The junction had 8 bases not matched to a gene; V was cut back by 6 bases and J by 0 bases. CDR3 protein: CASSSAGQVSYEQYF. As DNA, the CDR3 is TGTGCCAGCTCCTCGGCCGGACAGGTCTCCTACGAGCAGTACTTC.

The chain couples TRBV7-6 to TRBJ2-3; the D is unclear. The CDR3 length is 17 residues. V was trimmed by 5 bases and J by 0 bases, leaving 18 bases between them. Germline CDR1 and CDR2: SGHVS and FNYEAQ. In DNA, the CDR3 is TGTGCCAGCAGCGGGTCGGGCCCGGCGTATAGCACAGATACGCAGTATTTT. It is translated as CASSGSGPAYSTDTQYF.

The DNA of the CDR3 is TGTGCCAGAAGCACCTCGATCGGGGAATCGGACACTGAAGCTTTCTTT. Encoded protein: CARSTSIGESDTEAFF. The chain recombines TRBV5-3 with TRBJ1-1; D unclear. TRBV5-3 is annotated as an ORF whose role is uncertain. Trimming shortened V by 4 bases and J by 3 bases, and 19 bases separated the two germline ends. The CDR3 extends over 16 amino acids.

This chain uses TRBV5-1 with TRBJ1-1; weak D call: TRBD1 (5 bases). This CDR3 comprises 13 residues. Looked up from germline, CDR1 is SGHRS and CDR2 is YFSETQ. V lost 4 bases, J lost 0 bases, and 7 bases lay in between. The CDR3 region has the DNA TGCGCCAGCAGCGCCAGGGTGAACACTGAAGCTTTCTTT. This translates into CASSARVNTEAFF.

V is TRBV5-1 and J is TRBJ2-7; 8 nucleotides align to TRBD1. The junction had 5 bases not matched to a gene; V was cut back by 4 bases and J by 5 bases. The CDR3 is made up of 13 amino acids. CDR1 is SGHRS, CDR2 YFSETQ, per germline. In DNA form, the CDR3 reads TGCGCCAGCAGCACCCGGGACAGGAACGAGCAGTACTTC. Translated: CASSTRDRNEQYF.

The chain is built from TRBV7-9 and TRBJ1-2; D not resolved. V gave up 1 base and J gave up 4 bases, with 10 bases separating them. Germline assignment: CDR1 SEHNR and CDR2 FQNEAQ (reference sequence). This CDR3 has 14 amino acids. The CDR3 DNA is TGTGCCAGCAGCTTAGGAGGGCAGTCCTATGGCTACACCTTC. Translating gives CASSLGGQSYGYTF.

The genes are TRBV12-5 and TRBJ1-1, with TRBD1 matching 7 bases. Germline V CDR1 and CDR2: LGHNT, FRNRAP. The CDR3 spans 13 residues. With 4 bases clipped from V and 1 base from J, the junction kept 0 bases outside the gene matches. CDR3 coding DNA: TGTGCTAGTGGTTGGACAGGGAACACTGAAGCTTTCTTT. It translates to CASGWTGNTEAFF.

The chain joins TRBV6-5 to TRBJ2-1; tentatively, D is TRBD1 or TRBD2 (7 bases each). V lost 0 bases and J lost 7, with 16 bases in between. Germline V lookup: CDR1 MNHEY, CDR2 SVGAGI. CDR3 length: 16 residues. This CDR3 is CASSYSRTRGQNEQFF. The DNA of the CDR3 is TGTGCCAGCAGTTACTCAAGGACTAGGGGGCAAAATGAGCAGTTCTTC.

The J gene is TRBJ2-6, the V gene TRBV15, with 7 nucleotides matching TRBD1. V shed 8 bases and J 0 bases; nucleotides not matched to a gene: 13. CDR1 and CDR2 (germline): LNHNV, YYDKDF (reference sequence). The CDR3 sequence is 18 residues long. The CDR3: CATSTPTGWSSGANVLTF. In DNA form, the CDR3 reads TGTGCCACCTCGACCCCGACAGGGTGGAGCTCTGGGGCCAACGTCCTGACTTTC.

The V call is TRBV19, the J call TRBJ2-6; a weak D match, TRBD1 (5 bases). CDR1 LNHDA and CDR2 SQIVND come from the germline V gene (reference sequence). This CDR3 is 17 amino acids long. Trimming left V 1 base short and J 0 bases short, with 10 bases between. CDR3 in amino acids: CASSIAATASGANVLTF. The DNA for the CDR3 is TGTGCCAGTAGTATAGCCGCGACAGCCTCTGGGGCCAACGTCCTGACTTTC.

The chain has TRBV28 and TRBJ2-5; 7 bases are a match to TRBD1. With 7 bases clipped from V and 2 bases from J, the junction kept 13 bases outside the gene matches. The CDR3 is made up of 16 amino acids. Per germline, CDR1 MDHEN and CDR2 SYDVKM. The CDR3 region is CASNKGYRGLQETQYF. The CDR3 nucleotides are TGTGCCAGCAATAAGGGCTACAGGGGCCTTCAAGAGACCCAGTACTTC.

The CDR3 region is CSAPTNNEQFF. The CDR3 DNA is TGCAGTGCTCCGACCAACAATGAGCAGTTCTTC. The genes are TRBV20-1 and TRBJ2-1; D is unclear. CDR1 DFQATT and CDR2 SNEGSKA come from the germline V gene (reference sequence). CDR3 length: 11 amino acids. Trimming removed 5 bases from V and 5 bases from J, with 7 bases in between.

The chain carries TRBV5-1 and TRBJ2-1, with D hard to call. Germline CDR1 reads SGHRS; CDR2 reads YFSETQ. Between the trimmed V and J ends, which lost 0 bases and 9 bases, there was a span of 13 bases. This CDR3 has 14 residues. For the CDR3, the DNA is TGCGCCAGCAGCTTGGCCACTTCTTGGGTTGAGCAGTTCTTC. Encoded protein: CASSLATSWVEQFF.

The V gene is TRBV19, the J gene TRBJ2-1; 7 bases fit TRBD2. From germline, CDR1 is LNHDA and CDR2 SQIVND (reference sequence). J lost 6 bases, V lost 3 bases, and 5 bases had no gene match. The CDR3 loop spans 14 amino acids. CDR3 region: CASSIGLGTNEQFF. For the CDR3, the DNA is TGTGCCAGTAGTATTGGACTAGGAACCAATGAGCAGTTCTTC.

This sequence joins TRBV28 and TRBJ1-5; 9 bases align to TRBD1. Germline lookup yields CDR1 MDHEN and CDR2 SYDVKM. The V gene end was trimmed by 6 bases and the J gene end by 2 bases; junction bases not matched to a gene: 11. This CDR3 has 17 amino acids. Written as DNA, the CDR3 is TGTGCCAGCAGCGTTCCGGGACAGGGTGTCGGCAATCAGCCCCAGCATTTT. Translating it yields CASSVPGQGVGNQPQHF. Full variable domain (remainder filled in from reference TRBV28 and TRBJ1-5): DVKVTQSSRYLVKRTGEKVFLECVQDMDHENMFWYRQDPGLGLRLIYFSYDVKMKEKGDIPEGYSVSREKKERFSLILESASTNQTSMYLCASSVPGQGVGNQPQHFGDGTRLSIL.

The CDR3 coding sequence is TGTGCCAGCTCACCAACGAGCAGGGAGACCCAGTACTTC. Translation gives CASSPTSRETQYF. The chain recombines TRBV18 with TRBJ2-5; D gene ambiguous. The ends were cut back, 2 bases at V and 5 bases at J, with 9 bases in the middle. The CDR3 extends over 13 amino acids. The germline CDR1 and CDR2 sequences are KGHSH and LQKENI.

The chain recombines TRBV2 with TRBJ1-2; 10 nucleotides agree with TRBD1. The CDR3 spans 14 residues. The V gene's germline CDR1 is SNHLY and CDR2 FYNNEI. The J segment lost 4 bases and the V segment lost 7 bases, leaving 6 bases of the junction unmatched. CDR3 in DNA: TGTGCCAGCACCGGACAGGGGGGAGTCTATGGCTACACCTTC. As protein: CASTGQGGVYGYTF.

The table lists this clone with a count of one. The chain recombines TRBV7-9 with TRBJ1-1, with D possibly matching TRBD1 (6 bases). V was cut by 4 bases and J by 5 bases, with 14 bases left in between. The CDR3 is 14 residues long. The germline gives CDR1 SEHNR, CDR2 FQNEAQ (reference sequence). For the CDR3, the DNA is TGTGCCAGCAGCTCCCGGGCAGGGGAAACTGAAGCTTTCTTT. Protein: CASSSRAGETEAFF.

V is TRBV7-2 and J is TRBJ2-1; no clear D. CDR1 is SGHTA, CDR2 FQGNSA, per germline. V lost 1 base to trimming and J lost 0 bases, with 7 bases between them. The CDR3 extends over 15 amino acids. Written as DNA, the CDR3 is TGTGCCAGCAGCTTAGTGGACGCCTCCTACAATGAGCAGTTCTTC. Protein sequence: CASSLVDASYNEQFF.

The chain combines TRBV28 with TRBJ1-3; 9 bases line up with TRBD1. The CDR3 runs to 17 residues. Losses at the gene ends were 5 bases for V and 1 base for J; bases not matched to a gene: 9. Germline V lookup: CDR1 MDHEN, CDR2 SYDVKM. CDR3 DNA sequence: TGTGCCAGCAGTGTCCTCACAGGGGGCATTTCTGGAAACACCATATATTTT. This encodes CASSVLTGGISGNTIYF.

V usage is TRBV14 and J usage is TRBJ2-1, with D perhaps being TRBD1 or TRBD2 (5 bases each). The CDR3 loop spans 17 amino acids. Trimming pared 2 bases from V and 4 bases from J, leaving 18 bases between. Germline V gene lookup returns CDR1 SGHDN and CDR2 FVKESK. CDR3 coding DNA: TGTGCCAGCAGCCAACGGGCCGGGGCTAACCTTTACAATGAGCAGTTCTTC. Amino acid sequence: CASSQRAGANLYNEQFF.

The CDR3 nucleotides read TGTGCCAGCAGTTTCCCACAGTCCTCTGGGGCCAACGTCCTGACTTTC. Its translation is CASSFPQSSGANVLTF. This chain connects TRBV28 to TRBJ2-6, with no clear D. The germline CDR1 and CDR2 sequences are MDHEN and SYDVKM. The V end lost 3 bases, the J end lost 0 bases, and 9 bases lay between the germline ends. This CDR3 contains 16 residues.

The rearrangement uses TRBV20-1 and TRBJ2-7; 8 positions match TRBD2. Trimming took 3 bases from V and 5 from J; bases not matched to a gene: 0. Germline CDR1 DFQATT, CDR2 SNEGSKA (reference sequence). There are 11 residues in the CDR3. In DNA, the CDR3 is TGCAGTGCTAGTAGCGGGAACGAGCAGTACTTC. Protein: CSASSGNEQYF.

The J gene is TRBJ1-1, the V gene TRBV28; 8 nucleotides line up with TRBD1. The length of the CDR3 is 13 residues. CDR1 MDHEN and CDR2 SYDVKM come from the germline V gene. Trimming took 7 bases from V and 3 from J; bases not matched to a gene: 4. This chain's CDR3 is CASTDRADTEAFF. In DNA form, the CDR3 reads TGTGCCAGCACGGACAGGGCGGACACTGAAGCTTTCTTT. Full variable domain (outside the CDR3, taken from reference TRBV28 and TRBJ1-1): DVKVTQSSRYLVKRTGEKVFLECVQDMDHENMFWYRQDPGLGLRLIYFSYDVKMKEKGDIPEGYSVSREKKERFSLILESASTNQTSMYLCASTDRADTEAFFGQGTRLTVV.

The gene calls are TRBV28 and TRBJ2-3, with 8 bases identical to TRBD1. Per the germline V gene, CDR1 is MDHEN and CDR2 is SYDVKM. CDR3 length equals 16 residues. V was clipped by 3 bases and J by 2 bases; unmatched bases: 7. The CDR3 coding sequence is TGTGCCAGCAGTTTCCTCGGGACAGGAACCACAGATACGCAGTATTTT. It yields the protein CASSFLGTGTTDTQYF. The full variable domain, with the rest looked up from reference TRBV28 and TRBJ2-3, is DVKVTQSSRYLVKRTGEKVFLECVQDMDHENMFWYRQDPGLGLRLIYFSYDVKMKEKGDIPEGYSVSREKKERFSLILESASTNQTSMYLCASSFLGTGTTDTQYFGPGTRLTVL.

V is TRBV6-5 and J is TRBJ2-3; D gene unclear. The CDR3 spans 15 residues. Trimming removed 0 bases at V and 1 base at J, with 8 bases between. Germline CDR1 MNHEY, CDR2 SVGAGI. The CDR3 coding sequence is TGTGCCAGCAGTTACTCCTCCCTCCGCACAGATACGCAGTATTTT. Its protein is CASSYSSLRTDTQYF.

V is TRBV6-1 and J is TRBJ1-1; a possible D gene is TRBD1 (5 bases). CDR1 and CDR2 (germline): MNHNS, SASEGT. This CDR3 comprises 16 residues. V was clipped by 2 bases and J by 5 bases, with 18 bases between them. CDR3 DNA sequence: TGTGCCAGCAGTGAATTCGAGGGGCCAAAGGAAACTGAAGCTTTCTTT. Encoded protein: CASSEFEGPKETEAFF.

V usage is TRBV7-8 and J usage is TRBJ2-7; 7 nucleotides line up with TRBD1. The length of the CDR3 is 13 residues. The germline gives CDR1 SGHVS, CDR2 FQNEAQ. With V trimmed by 6 bases and J by 7 bases, 9 bases remained unmatched. The CDR3 is CASSPTGEGEQYF. CDR3 sequence (DNA): TGTGCCAGCAGTCCTACAGGGGAAGGGGAGCAGTACTTC.

The genes are TRBV28 and TRBJ1-1; perhaps TRBD1 as D (5 bases). Trimming removed 2 bases at V and 7 bases at J, with 5 bases between. The CDR3 sequence is 11 residues long. Germline V gene sequence: CDR1 MDHEN, CDR2 SYDVKM. CDR3 protein: CASSLGGEAFF. CDR3 coding DNA: TGTGCCAGCAGTTTAGGGGGTGAAGCTTTCTTT. The entire variable domain, with the rest obtained from reference TRBV28 and TRBJ1-1, is as follows: DVKVTQSSRYLVKRTGEKVFLECVQDMDHENMFWYRQDPGLGLRLIYFSYDVKMKEKGDIPEGYSVSREKKERFSLILESASTNQTSMYLCASSLGGEAFFGQGTRLTVV.

The chain joins TRBV28 to TRBJ2-7; D not resolved. The CDR3 is 12 residues long. V lost 3 bases to trimming and J lost 7 bases, with 10 bases between them. In germline, CDR1 is MDHEN, CDR2 SYDVKM. The CDR3 region is CASSLPSREQYF. The DNA of the CDR3 is TGTGCCAGCAGTTTGCCGTCTCGGGAGCAGTACTTC.

The rearrangement joins TRBV6-6 to TRBJ2-1; 10 bases are a match to TRBD2. V lost 7 bases to trimming and J lost 4 bases; unmatched junction nucleotides: 7. Germline V lookup: CDR1 MNHNY, CDR2 SVGAGI (reference sequence). CDR3 size: 15 residues. CDR3 in amino acids: CASTFSGRGYNEQFF. The DNA for the CDR3 is TGTGCCAGCACCTTCAGCGGGAGGGGGTACAATGAGCAGTTCTTC.

The CDR3: CASSGDTEAFF. DNA for the CDR3: TGTGCCAGCAGTGGAGACACTGAAGCTTTCTTT. The rearrangement joins TRBV2 to TRBJ1-1; D ambiguous. V was trimmed by 4 bases and J by 3 bases, leaving 3 bases between them. Germline lookup yields CDR1 SNHLY and CDR2 FYNNEI. CDR3 length equals 11 residues.